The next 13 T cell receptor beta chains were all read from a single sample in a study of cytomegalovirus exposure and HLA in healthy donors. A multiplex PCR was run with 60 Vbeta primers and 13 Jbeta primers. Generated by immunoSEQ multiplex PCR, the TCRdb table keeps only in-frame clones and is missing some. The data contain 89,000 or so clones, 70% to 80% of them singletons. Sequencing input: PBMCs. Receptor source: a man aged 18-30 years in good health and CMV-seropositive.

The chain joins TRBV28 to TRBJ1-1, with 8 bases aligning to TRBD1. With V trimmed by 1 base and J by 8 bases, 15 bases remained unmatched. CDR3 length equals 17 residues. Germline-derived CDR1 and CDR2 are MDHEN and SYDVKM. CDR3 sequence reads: CASSLFRRIGQGNEAFF. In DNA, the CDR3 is TGTGCCAGCAGTTTATTCCGTAGGATAGGACAGGGCAACGAAGCTTTCTTT.

The CDR3 loop reads CASSYSGTLRSSPLHF. CDR3 sequence (DNA): TGTGCCAGCAGTTACTCTGGAACCTTGAGGAGTTCACCCCTCCACTTT. V and J are TRBV6-5 and TRBJ1-6; D unresolved. Trimming removed 0 bases from V and 9 bases from J, with 15 bases in between. There are 16 residues in the CDR3. CDR1 is MNHEY and CDR2 is SVGAGI in the germline V gene.

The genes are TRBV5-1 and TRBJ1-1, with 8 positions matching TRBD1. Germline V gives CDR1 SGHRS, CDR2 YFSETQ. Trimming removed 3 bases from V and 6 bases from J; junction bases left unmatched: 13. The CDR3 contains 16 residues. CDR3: CASSYPAKTGAPEAFF. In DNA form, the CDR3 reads TGCGCCAGCAGCTACCCGGCTAAGACAGGGGCGCCTGAAGCTTTCTTT. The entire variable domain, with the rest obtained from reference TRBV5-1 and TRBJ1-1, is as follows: KAGVTQTPRYLIKTRGQQVTLSCSPISGHRSVSWYQQTPGQGLQFLFEYFSETQRNKGNFPGRFSGRQFSNSRSEMNVSTLELGDSALYLCASSYPAKTGAPEAFFGQGTRLTVV.

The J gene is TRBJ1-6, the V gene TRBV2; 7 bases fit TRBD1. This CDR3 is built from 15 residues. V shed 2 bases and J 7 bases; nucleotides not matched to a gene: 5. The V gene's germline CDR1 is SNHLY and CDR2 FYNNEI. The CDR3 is CASSELGQLNSPLHF. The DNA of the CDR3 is TGTGCCAGCAGTGAATTGGGACAGCTAAATTCACCCCTCCACTTT.

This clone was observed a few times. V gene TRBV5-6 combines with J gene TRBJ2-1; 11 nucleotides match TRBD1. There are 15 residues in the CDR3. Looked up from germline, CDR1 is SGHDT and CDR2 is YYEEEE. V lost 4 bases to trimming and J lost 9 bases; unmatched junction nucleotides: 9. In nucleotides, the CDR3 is TGTGCCAGCAGCCGGGACAGGGGGACCTCTTCTGAGCAGTTCTTC. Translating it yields CASSRDRGTSSEQFF.

The CDR3 here is CASIMTGAQETQYF. Here the CDR3 DNA reads TGTGCCAGCATTATGACAGGGGCCCAAGAGACCCAGTACTTC. V usage is TRBV5-6 and J usage is TRBJ2-5, with 8 bases fitting TRBD1. The germline V gene has CDR1 SGHDT and CDR2 YYEEEE. The CDR3 loop spans 14 amino acids. J gave up 1 base and V 6 bases, and 5 bases lay outside the gene matches.

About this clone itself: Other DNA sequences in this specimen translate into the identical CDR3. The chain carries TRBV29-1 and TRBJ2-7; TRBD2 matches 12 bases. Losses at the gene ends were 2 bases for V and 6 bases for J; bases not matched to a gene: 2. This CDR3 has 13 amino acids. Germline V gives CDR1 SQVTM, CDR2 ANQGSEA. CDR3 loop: CSVELAGGREQYF. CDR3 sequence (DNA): TGCAGCGTTGAACTAGCGGGGGGGCGCGAGCAGTACTTC.

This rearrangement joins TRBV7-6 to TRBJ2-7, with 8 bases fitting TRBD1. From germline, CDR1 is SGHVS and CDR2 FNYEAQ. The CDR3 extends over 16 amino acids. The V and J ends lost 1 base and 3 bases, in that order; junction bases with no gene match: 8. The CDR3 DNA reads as TGTGCCAGCAGCTTAGGACCCGGACAGGGCATCTACGAGCAGTACTTC. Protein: CASSLGPGQGIYEQYF.

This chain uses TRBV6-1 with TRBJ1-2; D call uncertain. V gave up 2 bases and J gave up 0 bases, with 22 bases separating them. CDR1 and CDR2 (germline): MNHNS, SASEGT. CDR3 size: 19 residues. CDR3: CASSETPSRWHATNYGYTF. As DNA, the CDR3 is TGTGCCAGCAGTGAAACCCCCAGTCGATGGCACGCCACTAACTATGGCTACACCTTC.

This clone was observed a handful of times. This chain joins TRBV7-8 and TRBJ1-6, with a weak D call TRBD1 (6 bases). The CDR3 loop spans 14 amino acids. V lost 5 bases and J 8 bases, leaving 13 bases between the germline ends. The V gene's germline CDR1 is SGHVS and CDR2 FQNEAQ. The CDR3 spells CASSPVQGHSPLHF. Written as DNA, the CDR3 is TGTGCCAGCAGCCCCGTCCAGGGGCATTCACCCCTCCACTTT.

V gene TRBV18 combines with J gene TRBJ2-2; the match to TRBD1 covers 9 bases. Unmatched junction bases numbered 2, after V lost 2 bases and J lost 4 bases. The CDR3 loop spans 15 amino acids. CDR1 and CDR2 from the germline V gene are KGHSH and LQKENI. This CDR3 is CASSPTTGGTGELFF. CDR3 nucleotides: TGTGCCAGCTCACCAACGACAGGGGGCACCGGGGAGCTGTTTTTT.

The CDR3 spells CASSLGTGIATEAFF. CDR3 bases: TGTGCCAGCAGTTTGGGGACAGGGATTGCCACTGAAGCTTTCTTT. The gene calls are TRBV27 and TRBJ1-1; TRBD1 agrees at 9 bases. Germline V gives CDR1 MNHEY, CDR2 SMNVEV (reference sequence). V lost 3 bases and J lost 4; bases outside the gene matches: 6. This CDR3 spans 15 amino acids.

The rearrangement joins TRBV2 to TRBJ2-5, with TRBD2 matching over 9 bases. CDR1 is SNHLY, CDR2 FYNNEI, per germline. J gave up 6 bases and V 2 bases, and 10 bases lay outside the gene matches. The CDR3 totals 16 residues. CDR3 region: CASSETLGAGGKTQYF. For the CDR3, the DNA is TGTGCCAGCAGTGAAACCCTTGGTGCGGGGGGGAAGACCCAGTACTTC.